This T cell receptor (beta chain) emerged from a study of blood T cells in healthy people across ages. Study-level background: About one barcoded beta molecule was captured per two T cells (by template switching).

This clonotype was seen more than once but under ten times. From germline, CDR1 is LNHNV and CDR2 YYDKDF (reference sequence). The V end was cut by 0 bases, the J end by 3 bases, with 12 bases between. The CDR3 is made up of 16 amino acids. A J-beta primer mix and a sample-barcoded 5' primer were used in a second PCR of about 7 to 12 cycles. One entry per CDR3 protein, called by TCRdb with MiXCR from the 5' RACE reads. The sample holds about 900,000 distinct CDR3 sequences; around 48% are singletons and the top ten take under 15%. Donors ranged from roughly 6 to 90 years old and were healthy Caucasians in Russia. Drawing of peripheral blood yielded about 9.6 milliliters from each donor.

The genes are TRBV15 and TRBJ2-4; the D is unclear. This TCR was recovered from a man under 40 in good health. The sample was blood. The chain's CDR3 is CATSRDLGLDKNIQYF. Here the CDR3 DNA reads TGTGCCACCAGCAGAGATCTGGGGTTGGACAAAAACATTCAGTACTTC.